This TCR beta chain emerged from a study of cytomegalovirus exposure and HLA in healthy donors. 60 Vbeta and 13 Jbeta primers were used in PCR. The method was immunoSEQ multiplex PCR; TCRdb's version includes in-frame clones alone and lacks a portion of them. The sample lists roughly 160,000 clones; approximately 84% were seen once. Study results and caveats: Owing to their indistinguishability, certain V segments, notably TRBV6-2 and TRBV6-3, were excluded. Prior analysis indicated that the majority of TCR beta V segments exhibited productivity approximately 87% or approximately 30% of the time. HLA alleles showed associations with some 17,000 TCR beta sequences in a later analysis, at a 0.05 false discovery rate. The study labeled 170 or so TCR beta chains cytomegalovirus-associated.

Germline assignment: CDR1 SGHRS and CDR2 YFSETQ. This CDR3 has 12 amino acids. V lost 3 bases and J lost 6; bases outside the gene matches: 2. On this clone itself: The antigen is undetermined. This sample includes further DNA sequences coding for the same CDR3.

This TCR came from a man aged 30-40 years in good health and CMV-seronegative. The sequencing sample was made of PBMCs. This sequence joins TRBV5-1 and TRBJ1-2; the match to TRBD1 covers 7 bases. CDR3 nucleotides: TGCGCCAGCAGCTCGCAGGGGGATGGCTACACCTTC. This encodes CASSSQGDGYTF.